A selection of T cell receptor beta chains follows, all from one sample in a study of long-term antiretroviral therapy in people with HIV. Here immunoSEQ multiplex PCR was the method, and the copy in TCRdb shows in-frame clones only, minus some. The sample consists of 20,000 to 30,000 clones, around 84% of them appearing once. The sample was unsorted PBMCs, taken 2.3 years after starting antiretroviral therapy. Receptors were obtained from a man in his forties with HIV. CDR3s include the opening cysteine and the closing phenylalanine or tryptophan. Fields, in order: J gene, clone size, V gene, D gene, CDR3 DNA, CDR3 protein. A D gene is named only where the DNA matches it firmly. Clone size is not always given. Where it is, it says once, few, many or a class for expanded clones.

TRBJ1-5,-,TRBV19,-,TGTGCCAGTAGTCTAGGGGCAGCGGGACTTAATCAGCCCCAGCATTTT,CASSLGAAGLNQPQHF
TRBJ1-5,-,TRBV4-1,TRBD1,TGCGCCAGCAGCCAAACCGGGACAGGGGAATTTCAGCCCCAGCATTTT,CASSQTGTGEFQPQHF
TRBJ2-1,-,TRBV2,-,TGTGCCAGCAGTATTCATTTGAGCAGGGATTACAATGAGCAGTTCTTC,CASSIHLSRDYNEQFF
TRBJ1-2,few,TRBV15,-,TGTGCCACCAGCAGAGGGGCGGTAACGGACACCTTC,CATSRGAVTDTF
TRBJ1-5,-,TRBV4-1,-,TGCGCCAGCAGCCAAGGTTGGGGCAGTCAGCCCCAGCATTTT,CASSQGWGSQPQHF
TRBJ2-7,-,TRBV11-2,TRBD1,TGTGCCAGCAGCTTCGTACAGGGGTCCCCCTACGAGCAGTACTTC,CASSFVQGSPYEQYF
TRBJ1-3,-,TRBV13,-,TGTGCCAGCAGCTTACGGGGACATCGAAGCTCTGGAAACACCATATATTTT,CASSLRGHRSSGNTIYF
TRBJ2-7,-,TRBV6-6,TRBD1,TGTGCCAGCAGTTACTCGACAGGGGGCCACTACGAGCAGTACTTC,CASSYSTGGHYEQYF
TRBJ1-6,-,TRBV5-6,TRBD1,TGTGCCAGCAGCCCCGGGACAGGGGCACTTAATTCACCCCTCCACTTT,CASSPGTGALNSPLHF
TRBJ2-2,-,TRBV4-1,-,TGCGCCAGCAGCCAAGATGGTTCAGGGCTTTCGACCACCGGGGAGCTGTTTTTT,CASSQDGSGLSTTGELFF
TRBJ1-5,-,TRBV15,-,TGTGCCACCGCTCTCGATAGCAATCAGCCCCAGCATTTT,CATALDSNQPQHF
TRBJ1-6,-,TRBV5-1,-,TGCGCCAGCAGGGCTGGGGGGGCTGATAATTCACCCCTCCACTTT,CASRAGGADNSPLHF